Below are 3 T cell receptor beta chains sequenced from a single sample in a study of T cells in localized non-small cell lung cancer. Here immunoSEQ multiplex PCR was the method, and the copy in TCRdb shows in-frame clones only, minus some. The repertoire holds about 10,000 clones, with roughly 91% as singletons. The sample consisted of peripheral blood, taken before any cancer treatment. These receptors were collected from a male donor at least 60 years old with stage III squamous cell lung carcinoma.

The J gene is TRBJ2-1, the V gene TRBV7-9; 15 bases agree with TRBD2. The CDR3 spans 16 residues. Germline V gene data show CDR1 as SEHNR and CDR2 as FQNEAQ (reference sequence). The V and J ends lost 4 bases and 7 bases, in that order; junction bases with no gene match: 5. DNA for the CDR3: TGTGCCAGCAGCTCCCCGGGACTAGCGGGGGGTAATGAGCAGTTCTTC. It specifies CASSSPGLAGGNEQFF.

V usage is TRBV27 and J usage is TRBJ2-7, with a possible D match to TRBD1 (6 bases). CDR3 length: 15 amino acids. Germline V lookup: CDR1 MNHEY, CDR2 SMNVEV (reference sequence). With 4 bases removed from V and 4 bases from J, the gap between germline ends came to 17 bases. The CDR3 loop is CASSSYRVNGYEQYF. The CDR3 DNA is TGTGCCAGCAGTTCCTACAGGGTAAATGGTTACGAGCAGTACTTC.

J is TRBJ1-6 and V is TRBV19, with no clear D. Germline CDR1 LNHDA, CDR2 SQIVND (reference sequence). The ends were cut back, 2 bases at V and 5 bases at J, with 7 bases in the middle. The CDR3 has 14 residues. CDR3 in amino acids: CASSISLNNSPLHF. The CDR3 bases are TGTGCCAGTAGTATATCTCTGAATAATTCACCCCTCCACTTT.